Here is one T cell receptor beta chain with its context. Individuals aged about 18 to 89 years were recruited from 24 US areas. There are 14 residues in the CDR3. V was trimmed by 8 bases and J by 1 base, leaving 14 bases between them. The V gene's germline CDR1 is MNHEY and CDR2 SMNVEV (reference sequence). This sample was taken from a study of blood T cell repertoires in COVID-19. Authors' data handling: Scientists estimated how many nucleated cells there were by amplifying reference gene primers. The protocol was immunoSEQ multiplex PCR, while the TCRdb copy is restricted to in-frame clones and leaves out a portion. The V and J calls and clone size come from that table; D and trimming were worked out from the DNA. Of about 270,000 clones in the sample, around 90% are singletons; the top ten hold 2.5% to 3%.

The specimen sequenced was PBMCs or T cells enriched from blood (not recorded which). The sequence was collected from a man aged 40-55 years who had been exposed to COVID-19. The rearrangement links TRBV27 to TRBJ1-1; D is perhaps TRBD1 (5 bases). The CDR3 protein is CASSRGGANTEAFF. CDR3 nucleotides: TGTGCCAGCTCCCGGGGAGGGGCGAACACTGAAGCTTTCTTT.